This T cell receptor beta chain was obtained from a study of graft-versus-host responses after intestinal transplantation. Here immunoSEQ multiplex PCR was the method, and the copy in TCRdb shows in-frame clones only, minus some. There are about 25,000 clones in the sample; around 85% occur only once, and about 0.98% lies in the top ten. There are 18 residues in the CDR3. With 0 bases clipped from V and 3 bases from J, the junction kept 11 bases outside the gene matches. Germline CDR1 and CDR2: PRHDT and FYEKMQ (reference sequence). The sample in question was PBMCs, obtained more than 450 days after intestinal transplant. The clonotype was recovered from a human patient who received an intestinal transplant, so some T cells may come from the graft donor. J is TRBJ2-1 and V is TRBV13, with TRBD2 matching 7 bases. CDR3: CASSLGRVGGSRYNEQFF. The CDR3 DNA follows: TGTGCCAGCAGCTTAGGGCGGGTAGGCGGGAGCCGCTACAATGAGCAGTTCTTC.